This entry lists 15 T cell receptor beta chains sequenced from one sample in a study of T cells in Graves' hyperthyroidism and ophthalmopathy. RNA transcripts gave rise to amplified TCR beta CDR3 regions. The HTBI primer set served for first-round RT-PCR of the TCR CDR3. One entry per CDR3 protein results from TCRdb running MiXCR on the multiplex PCR reads. The data hold around 500,000 distinct CDR3 sequences, with roughly 15% observed a single time. Sequenced: blood. The receptors stem from a middle-aged woman with Graves' hyperthyroidism.

The sample holds many counts of this clonotype. This chain joins TRBV6-1 and TRBJ1-4; 9 bases line up with TRBD1. The germline V gene encodes CDR1 MNHNS and CDR2 SASEGT. The V gene end was trimmed by 5 bases and the J gene end by 5 bases; junction bases not matched to a gene: 6. The CDR3 sequence is 15 residues long. CDR3 residues: CASSSSGTGNEKLFF. In DNA, the CDR3 is TGTGCCAGCAGTTCTTCCGGGACAGGGAATGAAAAACTGTTTTTT.

This chain's CDR3 is CASSIQGGNEQFF. The DNA for the CDR3 is TGTGCCAGTAGTATACAGGGGGGCAATGAGCAGTTCTTC. The chain employs TRBV19 and TRBJ2-1, with D maybe TRBD1 (7 bases). CDR1 LNHDA and CDR2 SQIVND come from the germline V gene (reference sequence). The CDR3 has 13 residues. With 2 bases removed from V and 6 bases from J, the gap between germline ends came to 8 bases.

The V gene is TRBV20-1, the J gene TRBJ2-1; D gene ambiguous. V was shortened by 7 bases and J by 0 bases, with 13 bases between the two germline ends. The CDR3 has 14 residues. Germline V lookup: CDR1 DFQATT, CDR2 SNEGSKA (reference sequence). CDR3 nucleotides: TGCAGTGAAAGGCCACACGACTCCTACAATGAGCAGTTCTTC. Protein sequence: CSERPHDSYNEQFF.

This clonotype has just a few counts. The V call is TRBV14, the J call TRBJ2-7; D not resolved. V was cut by 3 bases and J by 6 bases, with 3 bases left in between. CDR3 length: 10 amino acids. Germline CDR1 and CDR2: SGHDN and FVKESK. CDR3 sequence: CASSHSEQYF. The CDR3 DNA is TGTGCCAGCAGCCACTCCGAGCAGTACTTC.

This chain links TRBV15 with TRBJ2-3, with D unclear. Trimming cost V 7 bases and J 3 bases, with 14 bases left between them. Germline V CDR1 and CDR2: LNHNV, YYDKDF (reference sequence). The CDR3 is made up of 14 amino acids. For the CDR3, the DNA is TGTGCCACCAAGAAGGCTCCACGTACAGATACGCAGTATTTT. Encoded protein: CATKKAPRTDTQYF.

This chain links TRBV6-1 with TRBJ2-3; D is possibly TRBD2 (6 bases). Trimming left V 11 bases short and J 4 bases short, with 16 bases between. The CDR3 spans 13 residues. Germline V gives CDR1 MNHNS, CDR2 SASEGT. The CDR3 nucleotides read TGTGCCGGCAAAACGGGAGTAGCAGATACGCAGTATTTT. This translates into CAGKTGVADTQYF.

Ten or more counts support this clonotype. This rearrangement joins TRBV20-1 to TRBJ2-5, with a weak D call TRBD2 (5 bases). The germline CDR1 and CDR2 sequences are DFQATT and SNEGSKA (reference sequence). V shed 8 bases and J shed 2 bases, with 21 bases lying between them. The CDR3 loop spans 15 amino acids. CDR3 sequence (DNA): TGCAGTCTGGCGGGCCTCAAACAAACACAAGAGACCCAGTACTTC. Its translation is CSLAGLKQTQETQYF.

The V gene is TRBV30, the J gene TRBJ2-7; TRBD2 aligns across 11 bases. The V gene end was trimmed by 1 base and the J gene end by 3 bases; junction bases not matched to a gene: 2. CDR3 length: 14 amino acids. CDR1 GTSNPN and CDR2 SVGIG come from the germline V gene (reference sequence). The CDR3 spells CAWSGTSGSYEQYF. DNA of the CDR3: TGTGCCTGGAGTGGAACTAGCGGGAGCTACGAGCAGTACTTC.

This clonotype was counted many times. This sequence joins TRBV11-1 and TRBJ2-7; D not resolved. The germline V gene has CDR1 SGHAT and CDR2 FQDESV (reference sequence). The V end lost 1 base, the J end lost 2 bases, and 12 bases lay between the germline ends. This CDR3 is 15 amino acids long. The CDR3 spells CASSLGSARPYEQYF. Written as DNA, the CDR3 is TGTGCCAGCAGCTTAGGGTCGGCTCGTCCCTACGAGCAGTACTTC.

This clonotype occurred many times. The chain's CDR3 is CASPDRKLEETQYF. In DNA form, the CDR3 reads TGCGCCAGCCCGGACAGAAAACTAGAAGAGACCCAGTACTTC. The gene calls are TRBV10-1 and TRBJ2-5, with D possibly being TRBD1 (6 bases). CDR3 size: 14 residues. CDR1 is WNHNN, CDR2 SYGVQD, per germline (reference sequence). The V end lost 8 bases, the J end lost 3 bases, and 16 bases lay between the germline ends.

This clonotype was counted a single time. At one end the junction does not follow the germline gene, possibly because of a read error. V gene TRBV30 combines with J gene TRBJ2-3; tentatively, D is TRBD1 (5 bases). This CDR3 has 14 residues. Germline V CDR1 and CDR2: GTSNPN, SVGIG (reference sequence). CDR3 amino acids: CAWKIQGIGNTQYF. In DNA, the CDR3 is TGCGCCTGGAAAATTCAGGGTATTGGAAATACGCAGTATTTT.

The sample holds a few counts of this clonotype. The chain carries TRBV20-1 and TRBJ2-2; D may be TRBD1 (5 bases). This CDR3 is built from 14 residues. V lost 6 bases and J 2 bases, leaving 13 bases between the germline ends. The germline V gene has CDR1 DFQATT and CDR2 SNEGSKA (reference sequence). The CDR3 coding sequence is TGCAGTGCCCAGGACAAGGGAAACACCGGGGAGCTGTTTTTT. Encoded protein: CSAQDKGNTGELFF.

There are many counts of this clonotype. The rearrangement uses TRBV7-2 and TRBJ2-1; 11 bases are a match to TRBD2. The CDR3 consists of 16 residues. The germline V gene encodes CDR1 SGHTA and CDR2 FQGNSA. The V and J ends lost 1 base and 6 bases, in that order; junction bases with no gene match: 5. CDR3 DNA sequence: TGTGCCAGCAGCTTAGAAGGACTAGCGGGTCGCAATGAGCAGTTCTTC. This encodes CASSLEGLAGRNEQFF.

CDR3 nucleotide sequence: TGTGCCAGTAGTTCCAGCAGGGGGTCGAACACCGGGGAGCTGTTTTTT. Encoded protein: CASSSSRGSNTGELFF. The chain recombines TRBV19 with TRBJ2-2; 7 nucleotides align to TRBD1. Per germline, CDR1 LNHDA and CDR2 SQIVND (reference sequence). The J segment lost 0 bases and the V segment lost 5 bases, leaving 6 bases of the junction unmatched. The CDR3 runs to 16 residues.

In this sample, this clonotype turned up many times. The chain recombines TRBV28 with TRBJ2-7; 11 bases line up with TRBD2. V was clipped by 6 bases and J by 6 bases; unmatched bases: 4. The CDR3 contains 13 residues. CDR1 and CDR2 from the germline V gene are MDHEN and SYDVKM. The CDR3, as DNA: TGTGCCAGCAGGTTCGGGACTAGCGGCGAGCAGTACTTC. This sequence encodes CASRFGTSGEQYF.